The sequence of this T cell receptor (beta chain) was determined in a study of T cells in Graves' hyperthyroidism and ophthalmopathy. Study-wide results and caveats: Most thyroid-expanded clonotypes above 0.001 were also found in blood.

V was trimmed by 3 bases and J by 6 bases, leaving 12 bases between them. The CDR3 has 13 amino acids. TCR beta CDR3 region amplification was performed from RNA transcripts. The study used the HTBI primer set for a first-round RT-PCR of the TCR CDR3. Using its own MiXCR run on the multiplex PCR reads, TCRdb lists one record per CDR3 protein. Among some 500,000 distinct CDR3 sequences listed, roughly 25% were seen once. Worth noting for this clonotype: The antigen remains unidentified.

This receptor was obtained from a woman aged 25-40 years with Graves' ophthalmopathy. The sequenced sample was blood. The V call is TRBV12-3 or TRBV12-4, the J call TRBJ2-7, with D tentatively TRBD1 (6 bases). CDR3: CASSLRGMSEQYF. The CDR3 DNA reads TGTGCCAGCAGTTTGAGGGGGATGAGCGAGCAGTACTTC.